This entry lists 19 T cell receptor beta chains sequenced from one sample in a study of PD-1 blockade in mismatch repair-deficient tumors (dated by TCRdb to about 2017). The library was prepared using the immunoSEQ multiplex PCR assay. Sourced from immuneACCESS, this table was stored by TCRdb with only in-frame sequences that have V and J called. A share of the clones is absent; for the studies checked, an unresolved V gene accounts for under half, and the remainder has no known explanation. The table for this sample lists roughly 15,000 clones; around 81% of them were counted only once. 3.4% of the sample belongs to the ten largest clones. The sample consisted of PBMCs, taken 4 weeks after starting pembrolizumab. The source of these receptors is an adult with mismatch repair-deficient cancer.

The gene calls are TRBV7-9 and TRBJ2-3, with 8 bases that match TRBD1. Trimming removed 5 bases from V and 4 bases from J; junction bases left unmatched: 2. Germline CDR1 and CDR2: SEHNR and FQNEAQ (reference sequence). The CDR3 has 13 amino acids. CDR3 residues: CASSPRGPDTQYF. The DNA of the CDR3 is TGTGCCAGCAGCCCCAGGGGGCCAGATACGCAGTATTTT.

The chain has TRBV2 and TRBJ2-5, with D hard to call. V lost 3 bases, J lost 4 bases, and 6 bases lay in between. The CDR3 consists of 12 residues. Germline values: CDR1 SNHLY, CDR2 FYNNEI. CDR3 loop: CASSELRETQYF. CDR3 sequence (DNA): TGTGCCAGCAGTGAGTTGAGAGAGACCCAGTACTTC.

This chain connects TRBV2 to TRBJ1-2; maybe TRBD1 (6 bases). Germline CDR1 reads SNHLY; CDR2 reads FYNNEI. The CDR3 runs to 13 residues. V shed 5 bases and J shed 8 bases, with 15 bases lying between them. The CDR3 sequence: CASSTGTSGGYTF. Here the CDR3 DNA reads TGTGCCAGCAGTACCGGGACAAGTGGGGGCTACACCTTC.

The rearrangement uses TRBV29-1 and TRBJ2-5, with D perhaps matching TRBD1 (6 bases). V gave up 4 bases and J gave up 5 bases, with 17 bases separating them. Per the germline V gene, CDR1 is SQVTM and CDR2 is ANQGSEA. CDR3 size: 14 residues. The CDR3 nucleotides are TGCAGCGTTGGTATGGGGGCGATTGGGGAGACCCAGTACTTC. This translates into CSVGMGAIGETQYF.

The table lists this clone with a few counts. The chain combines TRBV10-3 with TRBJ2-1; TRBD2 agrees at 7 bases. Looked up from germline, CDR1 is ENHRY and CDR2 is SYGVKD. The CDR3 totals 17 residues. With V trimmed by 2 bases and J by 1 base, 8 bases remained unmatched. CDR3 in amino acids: CAISEDVAGSSYNEQFF. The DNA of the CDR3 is TGTGCCATCAGTGAGGACGTAGCGGGTTCGTCCTACAATGAGCAGTTCTTC.

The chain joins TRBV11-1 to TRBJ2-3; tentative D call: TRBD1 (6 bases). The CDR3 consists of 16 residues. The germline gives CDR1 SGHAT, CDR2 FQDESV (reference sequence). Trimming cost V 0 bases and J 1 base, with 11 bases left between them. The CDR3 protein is CASSLAGRQGTDTQYF. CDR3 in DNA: TGTGCCAGCAGCTTAGCAGGGCGACAGGGCACAGATACGCAGTATTTT.

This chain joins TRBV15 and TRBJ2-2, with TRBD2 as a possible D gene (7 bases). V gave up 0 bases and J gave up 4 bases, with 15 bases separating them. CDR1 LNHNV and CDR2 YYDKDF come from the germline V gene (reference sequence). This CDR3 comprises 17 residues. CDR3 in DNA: TGTGCCACCAGCAGAGATTCTGGGGGGGCGGGCACCGGGGAGCTGTTTTTT. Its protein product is CATSRDSGGAGTGELFF.

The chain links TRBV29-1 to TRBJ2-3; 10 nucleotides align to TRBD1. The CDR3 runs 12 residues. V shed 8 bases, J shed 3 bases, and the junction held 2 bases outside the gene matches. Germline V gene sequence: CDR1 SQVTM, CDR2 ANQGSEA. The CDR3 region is CSTDRGTDTQYF. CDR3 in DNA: TGCAGCACGGACAGGGGGACAGATACGCAGTATTTT.

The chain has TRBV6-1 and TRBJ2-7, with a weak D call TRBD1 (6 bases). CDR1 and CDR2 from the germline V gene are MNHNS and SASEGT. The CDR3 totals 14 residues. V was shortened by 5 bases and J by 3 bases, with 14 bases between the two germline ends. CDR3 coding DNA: TGTGCCAGCAGTTGGACAGTGGGGGACTACGAGCAGTACTTC. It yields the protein CASSWTVGDYEQYF.

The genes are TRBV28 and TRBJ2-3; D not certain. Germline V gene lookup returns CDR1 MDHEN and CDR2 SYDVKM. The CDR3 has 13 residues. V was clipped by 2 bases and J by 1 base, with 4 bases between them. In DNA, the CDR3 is TGTGCCAGCAGTTTACCCGGCACAGATACGCAGTATTTT. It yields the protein CASSLPGTDTQYF.

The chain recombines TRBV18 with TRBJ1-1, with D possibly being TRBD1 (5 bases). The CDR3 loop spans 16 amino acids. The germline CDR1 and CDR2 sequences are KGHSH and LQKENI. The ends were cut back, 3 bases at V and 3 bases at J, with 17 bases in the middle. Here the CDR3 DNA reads TGTGCCAGCTCACCCTTACCCAGGGCCCCCGACACTGAAGCTTTCTTT. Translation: CASSPLPRAPDTEAFF.

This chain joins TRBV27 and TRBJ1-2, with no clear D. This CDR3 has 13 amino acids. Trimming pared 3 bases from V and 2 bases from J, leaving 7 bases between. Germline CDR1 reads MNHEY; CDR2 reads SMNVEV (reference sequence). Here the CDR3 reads CASSLRVNYGYTF. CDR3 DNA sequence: TGTGCCAGCAGTTTGAGGGTAAACTATGGCTACACCTTC.

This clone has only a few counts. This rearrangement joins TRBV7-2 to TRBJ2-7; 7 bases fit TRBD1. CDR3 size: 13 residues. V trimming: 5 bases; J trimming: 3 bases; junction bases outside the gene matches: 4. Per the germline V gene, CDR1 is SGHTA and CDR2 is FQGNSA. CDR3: CASSLQGYYEQYF. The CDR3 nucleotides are TGTGCCAGCAGCCTACAGGGGTACTACGAGCAGTACTTC.

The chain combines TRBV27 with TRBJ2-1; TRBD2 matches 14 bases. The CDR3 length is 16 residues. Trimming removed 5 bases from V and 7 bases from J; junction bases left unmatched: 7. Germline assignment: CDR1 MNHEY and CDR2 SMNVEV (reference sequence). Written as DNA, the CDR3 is TGTGCCAGCAGTCCACGACTAGCGGGAGGGAAGAATGAGCAGTTCTTC. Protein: CASSPRLAGGKNEQFF.

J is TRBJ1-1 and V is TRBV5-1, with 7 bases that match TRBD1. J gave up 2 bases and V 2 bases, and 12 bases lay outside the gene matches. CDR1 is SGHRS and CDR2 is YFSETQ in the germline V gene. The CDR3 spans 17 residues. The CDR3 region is CASSFPSDRAQNTEAFF. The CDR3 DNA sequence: TGCGCCAGCAGCTTCCCTTCTGACAGGGCCCAAAACACTGAAGCTTTCTTT.

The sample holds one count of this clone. CDR3 loop: CASSSKERNEQFF. The CDR3 region has the DNA TGTGCCAGCAGCTCCAAGGAGCGCAATGAGCAGTTCTTC. This chain joins TRBV7-9 and TRBJ2-1; D call uncertain. CDR1 is SEHNR, CDR2 FQNEAQ, per germline (reference sequence). There are 13 residues in the CDR3. Trimming took 4 bases from V and 6 from J, leaving 10 bases between them.

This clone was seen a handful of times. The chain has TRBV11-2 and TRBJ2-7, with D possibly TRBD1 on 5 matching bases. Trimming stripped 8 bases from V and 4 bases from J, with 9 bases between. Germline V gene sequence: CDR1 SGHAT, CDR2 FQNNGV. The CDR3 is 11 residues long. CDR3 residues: CASSKGYEQYF. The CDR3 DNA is TGTGCCAGCTCGAAGGGGTACGAGCAGTACTTC. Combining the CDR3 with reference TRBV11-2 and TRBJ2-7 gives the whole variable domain EAGVAQSPRYKIIEKRQSVAFWCNPISGHATLYWYQQILGQGPKLLIQFQNNGVVDDSQLPKDRFSAERLKGVDSTLKIQPAKLEDSAVYLCASSKGYEQYFGPGTRLTVT.

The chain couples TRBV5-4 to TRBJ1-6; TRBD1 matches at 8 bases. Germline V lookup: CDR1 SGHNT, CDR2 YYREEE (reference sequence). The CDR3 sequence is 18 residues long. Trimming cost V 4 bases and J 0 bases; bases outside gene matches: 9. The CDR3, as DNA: TGTGCCAGCAGCCGTGGACAGGGCGGGGGCTCCTATAATTCACCCCTCCACTTT. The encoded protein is CASSRGQGGGSYNSPLHF. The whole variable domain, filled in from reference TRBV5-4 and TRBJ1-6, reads ETGVTQSPTHLIKTRGQQVTLRCSSQSGHNTVSWYQQALGQGPQFIFQYYREEENGRGNFPPRFSGLQFPNYSSELNVNALELDDSALYLCASSRGQGGGSYNSPLHFGNGTRLTVT.

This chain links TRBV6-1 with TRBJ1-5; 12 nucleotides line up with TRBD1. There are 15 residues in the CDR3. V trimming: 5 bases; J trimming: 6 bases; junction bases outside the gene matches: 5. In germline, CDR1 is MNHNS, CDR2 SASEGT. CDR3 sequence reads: CASSTRGQGAQPQHF. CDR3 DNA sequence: TGTGCCAGCAGTACCAGGGGACAGGGGGCTCAGCCCCAGCATTTT.